A single sample is the source of the 24 T cell receptor beta chains below, sequenced in a study of human T cells and chemical hapten exposure. Time point defined: patch test 2, 6 weeks after DPC sensitization. The treatment: therapeutic diphenylcyclopropenone sensitization with weekly scalp DPC. Using its own MiXCR run on the RACE reads, TCRdb lists one record per CDR3 protein. The table shows about 380,000 distinct CDR3 sequences, with about 6.9% occurring only once. Sequencing used whole blood, obtained in connection with sensitization to the hapten diphenylcyclopropenone (DPC). The receptors originated from a woman in her late teens or twenties with alopecia areata. Some clones in this sample may be carry-over from other donors' samples.

In its sample, this clonotype was seen a few times. The rearrangement links TRBV20-1 to TRBJ1-6; D unresolved. The CDR3 consists of 13 residues. CDR1 is DFQATT, CDR2 SNEGSKA, per germline (reference sequence). Trimming stripped 5 bases from V and 8 bases from J, with 13 bases between. The CDR3 loop is CSAEGRGDSPLHF. CDR3 bases: TGCAGTGCTGAAGGACGGGGTGATTCACCCCTCCACTTT.

The J gene is TRBJ2-7, the V gene TRBV5-4; D is unresolved. The germline V gene encodes CDR1 SGHNT and CDR2 YYREEE (reference sequence). V lost 3 bases and J 2 bases, leaving 9 bases between the germline ends. This CDR3 has 13 amino acids. CDR3 sequence reads: CASSSDAPYEQYF. CDR3 sequence (DNA): TGTGCCAGCAGCTCCGATGCACCCTACGAGCAGTACTTC.

This clonotype was counted many times. J is TRBJ2-3 and V is TRBV12-3 or TRBV12-4, with TRBD2 matching 7 bases. The CDR3 runs to 13 residues. With 10 bases clipped from V and 4 bases from J, the junction kept 8 bases outside the gene matches. The CDR3, as DNA: TGTGCCACCGCTGAGCGGGGAGCAGATACGCAGTATTTT. Its translation is CATAERGADTQYF.

The chain is built from TRBV7-3 and TRBJ2-1, with D possibly TRBD2 on 7 matching bases. This CDR3 is built from 13 residues. Germline V gene data show CDR1 as SGHTA and CDR2 as FQGTGA. V shed 3 bases and J shed 10 bases, with 13 bases lying between them. The CDR3, as DNA: TGTGCCAGCAGCTTGATGGCGGGGGCCGAGCAGTTCTTC. Translation gives CASSLMAGAEQFF.

This clonotype has just a few counts. This rearrangement joins TRBV4-2 to TRBJ1-6; D is perhaps TRBD1 (5 bases). V was pared by 4 bases and J by 9 bases, with 19 bases between. The CDR3 spans 16 residues. CDR1 and CDR2 (germline): LGHNA, YNFKEQ. The DNA of the CDR3 is TGTGCCAGCAGCCCACTTGAGGGGTCGGGGGTTTCACCCCTCCACTTT. Its translation is CASSPLEGSGVSPLHF.

The rearrangement links TRBV7-9 to TRBJ2-7; TRBD1 might be the D (5 bases). Looked up from germline, CDR1 is SEHNR and CDR2 is FQNEAQ (reference sequence). V lost 2 bases and J 3 bases, leaving 8 bases between the germline ends. The CDR3 is made up of 13 amino acids. This CDR3 is CASSLPGHYEQYF. As DNA, the CDR3 is TGTGCCAGCAGCTTACCAGGGCACTACGAGCAGTACTTC.

Only a few counts were recorded for this clonotype. The chain has TRBV27 and TRBJ1-6; D ambiguous. Germline V gives CDR1 MNHEY, CDR2 SMNVEV (reference sequence). V was shortened by 7 bases and J by 2 bases, with 9 bases between the two germline ends. The CDR3 has 14 residues. As DNA, the CDR3 is TGTGCCAGCACTAGGGCCGCCTATAATTCACCCCTCCACTTT. Amino acid sequence: CASTRAAYNSPLHF.

This clonotype was detected many times. This chain connects TRBV28 to TRBJ1-6; TRBD1 aligns across 8 bases. Germline V gene lookup returns CDR1 MDHEN and CDR2 SYDVKM. The CDR3 sequence is 15 residues long. The V gene end was trimmed by 5 bases and the J gene end by 1 base; junction bases not matched to a gene: 1. The CDR3 spells CASSGDRSYNSPLHF. The CDR3 DNA sequence: TGTGCCAGCAGTGGGGACAGGTCCTATAATTCACCCCTCCACTTT.

In its sample, this clonotype was seen many times. V gene TRBV6-6 combines with J gene TRBJ1-3; D might be TRBD1 (6 bases). Looked up from germline, CDR1 is MNHNY and CDR2 is SVGAGI (reference sequence). This CDR3 is built from 14 residues. V was pared by 5 bases and J by 8 bases, with 16 bases between. The CDR3 loop reads CASSPDRFRDTIYF. The CDR3 coding sequence is TGTGCCAGCAGTCCCGACAGGTTCAGAGACACCATATATTTT.

This chain connects TRBV6-5 to TRBJ1-2; 7 nucleotides line up with TRBD1. Trimming at V came to 8 bases and at J to 13 bases, leaving 19 bases not matched to a gene. This CDR3 has 14 residues. Germline values: CDR1 MNHEY, CDR2 SVGAGI. CDR3 sequence: CASGLITGAALFTF. The CDR3 bases are TGTGCCAGCGGGCTAATAACAGGGGCTGCTTTGTTCACCTTC.

This clonotype showed up many times. CDR3: CASRKGDTEAFF. The CDR3 nucleotides are TGTGCCAGCAGAAAGGGGGACACTGAAGCTTTCTTT. This chain uses TRBV7-9 with TRBJ1-1; D might be TRBD1 (6 bases). Trimming took off 6 bases at V and 3 bases at J, with 8 bases between the two ends. This CDR3 region has 12 residues. Per germline, CDR1 SEHNR and CDR2 FQNEAQ (reference sequence). The full variable domain, with the rest looked up from reference TRBV7-9 and TRBJ1-1, is DTGVSQNPRHKITKRGQNVTFRCDPISEHNRLYWYRQTLGQGPEFLTYFQNEAQLEKSRLLSDRFSAERPKGSFSTLEIQRTEQGDSAMYLCASRKGDTEAFFGQGTRLTVV.

Many counts were recorded for this clonotype. This chain links TRBV11-2 with TRBJ1-4; 9 bases are shared with TRBD1. Germline loops: CDR1 SGHAT, CDR2 FQNNGV. The trim removed 3 bases at V and 7 bases at J, leaving 3 bases unmatched. The CDR3 runs 14 residues. CDR3 nucleotide sequence: TGTGCCAGCAGCTTCTCGGACAGGGGTGAAAAACTGTTTTTT. It specifies CASSFSDRGEKLFF.

Only a few counts were recorded for this clonotype. The chain recombines TRBV6-6 with TRBJ2-3; no clear D. Germline CDR1 MNHNY, CDR2 SVGAGI (reference sequence). The CDR3 extends over 17 amino acids. V lost 4 bases, J lost 0 bases, and 17 bases lay in between. Here the CDR3 DNA reads TGTGCCAGCAGTTCGCTCAACAAGAGGCTCAGCACAGATACGCAGTATTTT. Translating gives CASSSLNKRLSTDTQYF.

This clonotype has a handful of counts. This chain uses TRBV20-1 with TRBJ1-6; TRBD1 might be the D (5 bases). The CDR3 sequence is 15 residues long. The germline gives CDR1 DFQATT, CDR2 SNEGSKA (reference sequence). Trimming removed 1 base from V and 7 bases from J, with 14 bases in between. The chain's CDR3 is CSARAAGAQNSPLHF. CDR3 DNA: TGCAGTGCTAGAGCGGCCGGGGCCCAGAATTCACCCCTCCACTTT.

The gene calls are TRBV27 and TRBJ2-7; TRBD1 might be the D (6 bases). The CDR3 is 13 amino acids. CDR1 and CDR2 from the germline V gene are MNHEY and SMNVEV (reference sequence). Trimming shortened V by 2 bases and J by 4 bases, and 9 bases separated the two germline ends. The CDR3 region is CASSLTTGYEQYF. Here the CDR3 DNA reads TGTGCCAGCAGTTTAACCACAGGGTACGAGCAGTACTTC.

This clonotype was seen only a few times. This chain links TRBV9 with TRBJ2-3, with TRBD2 matching over 8 bases. The germline gives CDR1 SGDLS, CDR2 YYNGEE. Germline trimming cut 0 bases from V and 2 bases from J; bases unmatched to any gene: 2. The CDR3 is 15 amino acids. The CDR3 protein is CASSVVAGPTDTQYF. The CDR3 DNA follows: TGTGCCAGCAGCGTAGTAGCGGGACCCACAGATACGCAGTATTTT.

This clonotype was found a few times. As DNA, the CDR3 is TGTGCCAGCAGCTTAGCGGGACTACCCCGTCGGTTCTTC. Translated: CASSLAGLPRRFF. This rearrangement joins TRBV7-2 to TRBJ2-1, with 7 bases fitting TRBD2. The CDR3 is 13 amino acids. Looked up from germline, CDR1 is SGHTA and CDR2 is FQGNSA. Germline trimming cut 0 bases from V and 15 bases from J; bases unmatched to any gene: 8.

At least ten counts were recorded for this clonotype. The V call is TRBV27, the J call TRBJ1-2; weak D call: TRBD1 (6 bases). The CDR3 sequence is 15 residues long. CDR1 MNHEY and CDR2 SMNVEV come from the germline V gene (reference sequence). The V end lost 1 base, the J end lost 4 bases, and 13 bases lay between the germline ends. The CDR3 DNA reads as TGTGCCAGCAGTTTATTGCCTGGGACAAGCTATGGCTACACCTTC. Encoded protein: CASSLLPGTSYGYTF.

The chain is built from TRBV6-2 or TRBV6-3 and TRBJ1-6; D uncertain. The ends were cut back, 8 bases at V and 10 bases at J, with 9 bases in the middle. Germline CDR1 MNHEY, CDR2 SVGEGT. The CDR3 is made up of 11 amino acids. The CDR3 spells CASGIQSPLHF. The CDR3 nucleotides are TGTGCCAGCGGGATTCAGTCACCCCTCCACTTT.

This clonotype was seen ten or more times. This chain connects TRBV12-3 or TRBV12-4 to TRBJ2-3, with TRBD2 identical over 7 bases. CDR3 length equals 14 residues. The ends lost 4 bases at V and 2 bases at J; junction bases unmatched: 3. The CDR3 sequence is CASSSSGYTDTQYF. The CDR3 DNA reads as TGTGCCAGCAGTTCTAGCGGATACACAGATACGCAGTATTTT.

The rearrangement links TRBV6-6 to TRBJ1-1, with 8 bases fitting TRBD1. The V segment lost 6 bases and the J segment 6 bases; nucleotides outside the gene matches: 12. Germline V gives CDR1 MNHNY, CDR2 SVGAGI (reference sequence). The CDR3 has 15 residues. The CDR3 sequence: CASRYPNRGSAEAFF. Here the CDR3 DNA reads TGTGCCAGCAGATATCCCAACAGGGGGTCCGCTGAAGCTTTCTTT.

At least ten counts were recorded for this clonotype. The rearrangement links TRBV9 to TRBJ1-6; D gene unclear. The germline V and J ends were trimmed by 0 bases and 6 bases, with 10 bases remaining between them. From germline, CDR1 is SGDLS and CDR2 YYNGEE. This CDR3 region has 15 residues. The CDR3 is CASSVDPPGNSPLHF. The CDR3 nucleotides are TGTGCCAGCAGCGTAGATCCGCCCGGTAATTCACCCCTCCACTTT.

The J gene is TRBJ2-3, the V gene TRBV7-2, with a weak D call TRBD2 (5 bases). CDR3 size: 15 residues. With 4 bases removed from V and 8 bases from J, the gap between germline ends came to 19 bases. Germline V gene sequence: CDR1 SGHTA, CDR2 FQGNSA. This CDR3 is CASSSTLVLSGTQYF. The CDR3 DNA reads TGTGCCAGCAGCTCAACACTAGTTTTAAGTGGTACGCAGTATTTT.

This clonotype was found a few times. The DNA for the CDR3 is TGCAGTGCTCCTCTGTTGGACACCGGGGAGCTGTTTTTT. Protein sequence: CSAPLLDTGELFF. The J gene is TRBJ2-2, the V gene TRBV20-1; the D is unclear. V dropped 5 bases and J dropped 3 bases, with 10 bases sitting between them. This CDR3 contains 13 residues. From germline, CDR1 is DFQATT and CDR2 SNEGSKA (reference sequence).